The 13 T cell receptor beta chains below were found in one sample sequenced in a study of response to subunit inactivated influenza vaccine. Each CDR3 protein gets one entry after TCRdb re-called the RT-PCR reads with MiXCR. This table has 500,000 to 550,000 distinct CDR3 sequences, 6% to 9% appearing once. The source material was PBMCs from blood, sampled around 25 months after vaccination. The receptors come from a man between 50 and 75 years old who received an inactivated influenza vaccine.

The V gene is TRBV6-1, the J gene TRBJ1-6; the D is unclear. Between the trimmed V and J ends, which lost 6 bases and 10 bases, there was a span of 16 bases. In germline, CDR1 is MNHNS, CDR2 SASEGT. This CDR3 region has 14 residues. The CDR3: CASSDIGSNSPLHF. In DNA, the CDR3 is TGTGCCAGCAGCGACATAGGGTCTAACTCACCCCTCCACTTT.

The rearrangement links TRBV10-2 to TRBJ2-7, with D perhaps TRBD1 or TRBD2 (6 bases each). V shed 9 bases and J shed 6 bases, with 12 bases lying between them. Germline V gives CDR1 WSHSY, CDR2 SAAADI. The CDR3 contains 11 residues. This CDR3 is CASYEGGEQYF. The CDR3 nucleotides read TGCGCCAGTTACGAGGGGGGCGAGCAGTACTTC.

The CDR3 coding sequence is TGTGCCACCAGTGAGCCATTAGCGGGAGACTCAGATACGCAGTATTTT. This codes for CATSEPLAGDSDTQYF. This chain links TRBV24-1 with TRBJ2-3; 9 bases line up with TRBD2. The germline CDR1 and CDR2 sequences are KGHDR and SFDVKD. Unmatched junction bases numbered 8, after V lost 4 bases and J lost 4 bases. The CDR3 has 16 amino acids.

V gene TRBV7-2 combines with J gene TRBJ2-3, with 12 bases that match TRBD2. This CDR3 spans 16 amino acids. Germline lookup yields CDR1 SGHTA and CDR2 FQGNSA. J was trimmed by 5 bases and V by 3 bases; bases with no gene match: 6. The CDR3 nucleotides are TGTGCCAGCAGCTTGACTAGCGGGAGCAAGGAAGATACGCAGTATTTT. This sequence encodes CASSLTSGSKEDTQYF.

The chain is built from TRBV4-1 and TRBJ2-1, with D possibly TRBD1 on 5 matching bases. CDR1 is MGHRA and CDR2 is YSYEKL in the germline V gene. This CDR3 has 14 amino acids. The V end was cut by 3 bases, the J end by 11 bases, with 17 bases between. CDR3 coding DNA: TGCGCCAGCAGCCACATAAGAGGCAGGGCAAAGCAGTTCTTC. Amino acid sequence: CASSHIRGRAKQFF.

This clonotype occurred many times. The chain has TRBV20-1 and TRBJ2-5; 14 bases align to TRBD2. Germline values: CDR1 DFQATT, CDR2 SNEGSKA (reference sequence). With V trimmed by 0 bases and J by 2 bases, 8 bases remained unmatched. The CDR3 length is 18 residues. The DNA for the CDR3 is TGCAGTGCTAGAGATCTAGGGACTAGCGGGGGCCTGCAAGAGACCCAGTACTTC. Protein: CSARDLGTSGGLQETQYF.

In its sample, this clonotype was seen a few times. The chain joins TRBV4-3 to TRBJ1-1; unclear D gene. Germline V gene lookup returns CDR1 LGHNA and CDR2 YSLEER. CDR3 length: 14 amino acids. V was pared by 1 base and J by 1 base, with 7 bases between. In nucleotides, the CDR3 is TGCGCCAGCAGCCAAGTAGTATGGAACACTGAAGCTTTCTTT. Translated, it gives CASSQVVWNTEAFF.

This clonotype has a handful of counts. The rearrangement joins TRBV11-2 to TRBJ2-3, with TRBD2 matching over 12 bases. Germline V gives CDR1 SGHAT, CDR2 FQNNGV. The V gene end was trimmed by 5 bases and the J gene end by 5 bases; junction bases not matched to a gene: 5. The CDR3 is made up of 15 amino acids. The CDR3 region has the DNA TGTGCCAGCAGCCAAGGACTAGCGGGGAGAGATACGCAGTATTTT. Translation gives CASSQGLAGRDTQYF.

This clonotype was seen a handful of times. This chain links TRBV9 with TRBJ2-2; 7 bases line up with TRBD1. The V gene end was trimmed by 3 bases and the J gene end by 4 bases; junction bases not matched to a gene: 6. The germline V gene has CDR1 SGDLS and CDR2 YYNGEE. The CDR3 loop spans 15 amino acids. CDR3 amino acids: CASSEQGQTTGELFF. CDR3 in DNA: TGTGCCAGCAGCGAACAGGGGCAAACCACCGGGGAGCTGTTTTTT.

The genes are TRBV5-5 and TRBJ2-6; D perhaps matches TRBD1 (6 bases). Germline values: CDR1 SGHKS, CDR2 YYEKEE (reference sequence). Trimming removed 4 bases from V and 3 bases from J, with 14 bases in between. This CDR3 is 16 amino acids long. The CDR3 DNA reads TGTGCCAGCAGCAAGAACAGGGACGTTGGGGCCAACGTCCTGACTTTC. Residues: CASSKNRDVGANVLTF.

There are many counts of this clonotype. This chain joins TRBV7-2 and TRBJ1-6, with TRBD1 matching over 7 bases. CDR1 SGHTA and CDR2 FQGNSA come from the germline V gene. The ends lost 5 bases at V and 6 bases at J; junction bases unmatched: 4. CDR3 length equals 14 residues. The CDR3 sequence is CASSKGQPNSPLHF. DNA of the CDR3: TGTGCCAGCAGCAAGGGACAGCCTAATTCACCCCTCCACTTT.

The chain joins TRBV6-5 to TRBJ2-2, with D unresolved. The CDR3 length is 14 residues. Looked up from germline, CDR1 is MNHEY and CDR2 is SVGAGI. Trimming shortened V by 2 bases and J by 7 bases, and 11 bases separated the two germline ends. The DNA for the CDR3 is TGTGCCAGCAGTTACAGGGTGGCGAACGGGGAGCTGTTTTTT. This sequence encodes CASSYRVANGELFF.

The chain uses TRBV12-3 or TRBV12-4 and TRBJ2-5; D unclear. CDR3 size: 13 residues. The ends were cut back, 2 bases at V and 3 bases at J, with 7 bases in the middle. The CDR3 DNA reads as TGTGCCAGCAGTTTAACAGTCAAAGAGACCCAGTACTTC. Translating it yields CASSLTVKETQYF.